This T cell receptor beta chain comes out of a study of memory B cells and T cells in multiple sclerosis. Points from the study as a whole: Normalization was needed because clone-set size differences affected shared clonotype counts.

Germline V gives CDR1 SQVTM, CDR2 ANQGSEA. V shed 4 bases and J 0 bases; nucleotides not matched to a gene: 3. The CDR3 runs 14 residues. This table comes from immunoSEQ multiplex PCR, and its TCRdb copy is limited to in-frame clones, with some not included. The table shows about 14,000 clones, with roughly two thirds occurring only once. Remarks on this clone: No antigen is known for it.

Sequenced: memory (CD45RO+) CD4+ T cells from blood. The rearrangement uses TRBV29-1 and TRBJ2-4; TRBD1 matches 7 bases. The source is a human donor with multiple sclerosis. Here the CDR3 reads CSVGDRLAKNIQYF. In DNA form, the CDR3 reads TGCAGCGTTGGGGACAGACTAGCCAAAAACATTCAGTACTTC.